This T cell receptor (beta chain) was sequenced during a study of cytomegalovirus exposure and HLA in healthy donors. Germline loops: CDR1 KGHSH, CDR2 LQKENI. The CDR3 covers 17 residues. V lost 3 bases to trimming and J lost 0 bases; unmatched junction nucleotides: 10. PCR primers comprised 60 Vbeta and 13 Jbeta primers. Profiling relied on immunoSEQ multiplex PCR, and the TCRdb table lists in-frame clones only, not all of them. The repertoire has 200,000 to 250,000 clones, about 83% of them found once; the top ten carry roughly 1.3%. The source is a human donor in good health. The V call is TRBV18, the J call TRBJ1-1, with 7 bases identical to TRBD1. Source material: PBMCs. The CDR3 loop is CASSPRQGQGMNTEAFF. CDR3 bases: TGTGCCAGCTCACCCCGACAGGGCCAGGGGATGAACACTGAAGCTTTCTTT.